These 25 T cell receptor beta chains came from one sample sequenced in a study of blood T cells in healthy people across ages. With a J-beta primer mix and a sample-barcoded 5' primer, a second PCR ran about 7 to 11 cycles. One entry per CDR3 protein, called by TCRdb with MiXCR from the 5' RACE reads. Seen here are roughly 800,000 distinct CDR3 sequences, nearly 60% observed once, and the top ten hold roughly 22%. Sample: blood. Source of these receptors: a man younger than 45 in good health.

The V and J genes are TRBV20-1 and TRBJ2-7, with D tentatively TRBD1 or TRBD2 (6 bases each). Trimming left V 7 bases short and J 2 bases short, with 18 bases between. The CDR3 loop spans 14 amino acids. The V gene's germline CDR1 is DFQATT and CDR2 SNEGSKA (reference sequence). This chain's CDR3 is CSVLRGARAYEQYF. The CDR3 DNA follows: TGCAGTGTCCTGAGGGGGGCGAGGGCCTACGAGCAGTACTTC.

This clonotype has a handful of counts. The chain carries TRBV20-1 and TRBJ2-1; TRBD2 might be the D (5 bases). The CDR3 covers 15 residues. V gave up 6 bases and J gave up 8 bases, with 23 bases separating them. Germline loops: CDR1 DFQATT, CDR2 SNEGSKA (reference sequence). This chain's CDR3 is CSAAPLGGFVHEQFF. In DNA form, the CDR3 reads TGCAGTGCCGCCCCCCTTGGAGGTTTTGTCCATGAGCAGTTCTTC.

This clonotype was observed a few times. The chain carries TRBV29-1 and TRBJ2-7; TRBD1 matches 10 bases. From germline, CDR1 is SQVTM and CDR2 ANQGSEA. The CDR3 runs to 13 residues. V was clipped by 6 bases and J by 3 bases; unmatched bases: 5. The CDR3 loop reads CSVGTGDIYEQYF. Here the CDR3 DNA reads TGCAGCGTGGGGACAGGGGATATCTACGAGCAGTACTTC.

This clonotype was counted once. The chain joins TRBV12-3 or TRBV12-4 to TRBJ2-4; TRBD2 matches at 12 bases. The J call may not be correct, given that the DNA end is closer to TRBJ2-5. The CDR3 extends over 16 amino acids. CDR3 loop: CASSFRLAGGYETQYF. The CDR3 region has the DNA TGTGCCAGCAGTTTTCGGCTAGCGGGAGGGTACGAGACCCAGTACTTC.

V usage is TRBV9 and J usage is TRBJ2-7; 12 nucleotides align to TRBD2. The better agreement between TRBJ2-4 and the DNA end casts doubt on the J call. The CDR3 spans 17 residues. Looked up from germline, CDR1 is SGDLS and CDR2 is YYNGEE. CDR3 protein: CASSVTSGSLAKNIQYF. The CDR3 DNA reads TGTGCCAGCAGCGTGACTAGCGGGAGCCTAGCCAAAAACATTCAGTACTTC.

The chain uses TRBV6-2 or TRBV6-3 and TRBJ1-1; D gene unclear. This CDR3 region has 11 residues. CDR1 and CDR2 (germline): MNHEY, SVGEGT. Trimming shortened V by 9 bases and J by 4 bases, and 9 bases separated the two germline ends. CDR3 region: CASQIGTEAFF. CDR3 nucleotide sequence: TGTGCCAGTCAGATCGGCACTGAAGCTTTCTTT.

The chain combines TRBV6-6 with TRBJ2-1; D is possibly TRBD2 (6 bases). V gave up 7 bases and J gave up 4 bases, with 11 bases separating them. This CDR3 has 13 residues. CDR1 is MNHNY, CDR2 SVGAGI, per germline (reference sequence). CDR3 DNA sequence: TGTGCCAGCATTCCCGGGAGTTACAATGAGCAGTTCTTC. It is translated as CASIPGSYNEQFF.

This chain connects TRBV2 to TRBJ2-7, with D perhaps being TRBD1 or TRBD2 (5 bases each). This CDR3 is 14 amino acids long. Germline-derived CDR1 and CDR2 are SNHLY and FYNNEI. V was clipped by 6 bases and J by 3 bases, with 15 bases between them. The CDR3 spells CASRRAGRYYEQYF. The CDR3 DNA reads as TGTGCCAGCAGGCGGGCAGGGCGATACTACGAGCAGTACTTC.

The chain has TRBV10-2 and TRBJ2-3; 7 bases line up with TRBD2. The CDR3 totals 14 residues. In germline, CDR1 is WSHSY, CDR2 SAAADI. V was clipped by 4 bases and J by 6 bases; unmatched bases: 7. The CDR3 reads CASSAFWGGDTQYF. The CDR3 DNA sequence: TGCGCCAGCAGTGCCTTTTGGGGGGGGGATACGCAGTATTTT.

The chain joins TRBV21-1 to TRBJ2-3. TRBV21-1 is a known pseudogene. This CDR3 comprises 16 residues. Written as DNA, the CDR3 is TGTGCCAGCAGCAGGCACAGTGCTACCTCCACAGATACGCAGTATTTT. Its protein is CASSRHSATSTDTQYF.

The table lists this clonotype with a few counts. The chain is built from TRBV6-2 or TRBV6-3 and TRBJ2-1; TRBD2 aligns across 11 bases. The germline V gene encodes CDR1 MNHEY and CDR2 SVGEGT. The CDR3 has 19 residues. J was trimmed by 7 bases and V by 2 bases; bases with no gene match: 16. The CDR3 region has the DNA TGTGCCAGCAGTTACCCCTACCTCGTAGCGGGAGGGAAAGGGAATGAGCAGTTCTTC. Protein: CASSYPYLVAGGKGNEQFF.

The CDR3 here is CASSFRGPDYGYTF. The CDR3, as DNA: TGTGCCAGCAGTTTTCGGGGACCGGACTATGGCTACACCTTC. The chain recombines TRBV12-3 or TRBV12-4 with TRBJ1-2; D might be TRBD1 (5 bases). The V end was cut by 3 bases, the J end by 3 bases, with 11 bases between. The CDR3 has 14 amino acids.

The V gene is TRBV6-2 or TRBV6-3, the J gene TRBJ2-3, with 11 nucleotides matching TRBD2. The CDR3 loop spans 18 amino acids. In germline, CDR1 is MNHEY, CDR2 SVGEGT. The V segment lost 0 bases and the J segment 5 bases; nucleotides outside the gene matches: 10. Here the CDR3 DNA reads TGTGCCAGCAGTTACTCCACTAGCGGGAGACCCGGGGGAGATACGCAGTATTTT. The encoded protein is CASSYSTSGRPGGDTQYF.

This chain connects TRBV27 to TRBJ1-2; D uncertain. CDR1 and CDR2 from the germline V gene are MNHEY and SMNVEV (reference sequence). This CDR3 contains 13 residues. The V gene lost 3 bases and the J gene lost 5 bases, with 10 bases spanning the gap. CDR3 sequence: CASSFGGMYGYTF. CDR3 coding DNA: TGTGCCAGCAGTTTTGGAGGGATGTATGGCTACACCTTC.

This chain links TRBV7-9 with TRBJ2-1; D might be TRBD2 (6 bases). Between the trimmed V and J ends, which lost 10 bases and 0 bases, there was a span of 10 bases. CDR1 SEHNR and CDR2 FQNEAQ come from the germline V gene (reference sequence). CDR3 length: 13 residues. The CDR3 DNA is TGTGCCACCCCCGGGAGCTCCTACAATGAGCAGTTCTTC. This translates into CATPGSSYNEQFF.

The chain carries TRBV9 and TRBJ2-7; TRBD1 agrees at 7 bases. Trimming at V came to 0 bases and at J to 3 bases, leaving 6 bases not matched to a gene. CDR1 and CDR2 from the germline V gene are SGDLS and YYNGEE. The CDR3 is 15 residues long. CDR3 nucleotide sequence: TGTGCCAGCAGCGTAGGGGACAGCATACTCTACGAGCAGTACTTC. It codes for CASSVGDSILYEQYF.

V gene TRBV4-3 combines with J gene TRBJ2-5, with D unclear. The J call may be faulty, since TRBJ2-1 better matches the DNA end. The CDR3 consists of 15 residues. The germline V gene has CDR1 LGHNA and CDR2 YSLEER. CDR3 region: CASSQDFGYQETQFF. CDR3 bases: TGCGCCAGCAGCCAAGATTTCGGATACCAAGAGACCCAGTTCTTC.

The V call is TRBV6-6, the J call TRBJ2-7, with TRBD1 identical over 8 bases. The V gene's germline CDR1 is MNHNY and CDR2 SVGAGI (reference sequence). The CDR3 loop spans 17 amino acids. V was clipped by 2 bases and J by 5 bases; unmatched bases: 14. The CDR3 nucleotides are TGTGCCAGCAGTTACCCGGACAGGGCCGGAGGCTTCCACGAGCAGTACTTC. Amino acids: CASSYPDRAGGFHEQYF.

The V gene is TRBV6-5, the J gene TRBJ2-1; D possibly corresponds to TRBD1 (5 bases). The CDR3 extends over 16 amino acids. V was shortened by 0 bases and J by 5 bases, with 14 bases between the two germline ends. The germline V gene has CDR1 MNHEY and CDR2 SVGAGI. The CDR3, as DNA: TGTGCCAGCAGTTACTCGGGGCAGGGAACGGACAATGAGCAGTTCTTC. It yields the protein CASSYSGQGTDNEQFF.

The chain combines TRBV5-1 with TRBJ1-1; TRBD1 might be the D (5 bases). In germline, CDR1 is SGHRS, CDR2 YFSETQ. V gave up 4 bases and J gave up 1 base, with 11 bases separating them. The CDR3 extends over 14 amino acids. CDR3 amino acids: CASSLQTANTEAFF. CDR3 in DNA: TGCGCCAGCAGCCTGCAGACAGCGAACACTGAAGCTTTCTTT.

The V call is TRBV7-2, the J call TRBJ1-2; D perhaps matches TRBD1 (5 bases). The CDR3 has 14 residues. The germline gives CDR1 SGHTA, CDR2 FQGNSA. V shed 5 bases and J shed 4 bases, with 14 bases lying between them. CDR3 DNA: TGTGCCAGCAGCCTAGGCCCGGGGCTCTATGGCTACACCTTC. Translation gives CASSLGPGLYGYTF.

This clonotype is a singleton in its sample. The CDR3 here is CSASGDSGQPQHF. CDR3 sequence (DNA): TGCAGTGCTAGTGGGGATTCAGGGCAGCCCCAGCATTTT. V and J are TRBV20-1 and TRBJ1-5; possibly TRBD1 for D (5 bases). CDR1 and CDR2 (germline): DFQATT, SNEGSKA (reference sequence). V lost 3 bases, J lost 7 bases, and 13 bases lay in between. The CDR3 consists of 13 residues.

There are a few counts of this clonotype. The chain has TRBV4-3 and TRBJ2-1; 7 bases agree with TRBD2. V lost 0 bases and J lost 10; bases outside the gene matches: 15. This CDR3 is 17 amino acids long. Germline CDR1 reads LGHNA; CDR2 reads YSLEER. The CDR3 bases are TGCGCCAGCAGCCAAGATCAAGCCGGACTAGATGTAAGGGAGCAGTTCTTC. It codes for CASSQDQAGLDVREQFF.

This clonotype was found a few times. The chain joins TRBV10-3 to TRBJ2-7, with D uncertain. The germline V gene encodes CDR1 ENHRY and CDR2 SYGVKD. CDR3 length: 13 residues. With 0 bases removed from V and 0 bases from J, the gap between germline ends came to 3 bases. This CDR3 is CAISESDSYEQYF. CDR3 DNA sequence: TGTGCCATCAGTGAGTCCGACTCCTACGAGCAGTACTTC.

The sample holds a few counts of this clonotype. CDR3 sequence (DNA): TGTGCCAGCAGCCAAGATCTTCGACAGGGAGGGGAAAAACTGTTTTTT. It codes for CASSQDLRQGGEKLFF. This chain links TRBV4-2 with TRBJ1-4; 7 bases fit TRBD1. Germline V gives CDR1 LGHNA, CDR2 YNFKEQ. Trimming at V came to 0 bases and at J to 8 bases, leaving 9 bases not matched to a gene. The CDR3 has 16 amino acids.